The rows below give T cell receptor beta chains drawn from one sample of a study of patients and donors after allogeneic stem cell transplantation. TCRdb fed the RT-PCR reads into MiXCR, producing one record per CDR3 protein. The table has roughly 960,000 distinct CDR3 sequences, approximately 19% seen once; the top ten hold 5% to 7.5%. Sequenced material: blood, either unsorted or a sorted T cell fraction (not recorded which). Every receptor here comes from a human donor who was either an allogeneic HSCT recipient or a stem cell or donor lymphocyte infusion donor (not recorded which). It is not recorded whose cells these are; they may come from a transplant donor. Each CDR3 is given with its conserved first and last residue. A D gene is named only where the DNA matches it firmly. The listing skips clone size in some rows; elsewhere it reads once, few, many or a size class.

d_call j_call v_call clone_size cdr3_aa cdr3_nt
NA TRBJ2-1 TRBV2 many CASSGQGRYNEQFF TGTGCCAGCAGTGGGCAGGGAAGGTACAATGAGCAGTTCTTC
NA TRBJ2-5 TRBV29-1 few CSVPGLALGETQYF TGCAGCGTCCCCGGGCTAGCGCTTGGGGAGACCCAGTACTTC
NA TRBJ1-4 TRBV12-3/TRBV12-4 many CASSLERDEKLFF TGTGCCAGCAGTTTAGAAAGGGATGAAAAACTGTTTTTT
TRBD2 TRBJ2-7 TRBV5-1 NA CASRLLAGGSSYEQYF TGCGCCAGCAGGTTGCTAGCGGGAGGGAGCTCCTACGAGCAGTACTTC
NA TRBJ2-3 TRBV5-1 few CASSFRTPAQDTQYF TGCGCCAGCAGCTTCCGGACTCCAGCACAGGATACGCAGTATTTT
TRBD1 TRBJ2-2 TRBV5-1 NA CASSYRGPSSAGELFF TGCGCCAGCAGCTACAGGGGGCCAAGTAGTGCCGGGGAGCTGTTTTTT
TRBD1 TRBJ1-2 TRBV6-4 once CANQPGQEFYGYTF TGTGCCAACCAACCGGGACAGGAGTTTTATGGCTACACCTTC
NA TRBJ2-7 TRBV10-3 few CAISDDSRRTRDEQYF TGTGCCATCAGTGACGATAGCCGACGGACCCGGGACGAGCAGTACTTC
NA TRBJ2-3 TRBV2 few CASKVGRATDTQYF TGTGCCAGCAAGGTGGGCAGGGCTACAGATACGCAGTATTTT
NA TRBJ2-1 TRBV7-8 few CASKPHWRSYNEQFF TGTGCCAGCAAACCTCACTGGAGGTCCTACAATGAGCAGTTCTTC